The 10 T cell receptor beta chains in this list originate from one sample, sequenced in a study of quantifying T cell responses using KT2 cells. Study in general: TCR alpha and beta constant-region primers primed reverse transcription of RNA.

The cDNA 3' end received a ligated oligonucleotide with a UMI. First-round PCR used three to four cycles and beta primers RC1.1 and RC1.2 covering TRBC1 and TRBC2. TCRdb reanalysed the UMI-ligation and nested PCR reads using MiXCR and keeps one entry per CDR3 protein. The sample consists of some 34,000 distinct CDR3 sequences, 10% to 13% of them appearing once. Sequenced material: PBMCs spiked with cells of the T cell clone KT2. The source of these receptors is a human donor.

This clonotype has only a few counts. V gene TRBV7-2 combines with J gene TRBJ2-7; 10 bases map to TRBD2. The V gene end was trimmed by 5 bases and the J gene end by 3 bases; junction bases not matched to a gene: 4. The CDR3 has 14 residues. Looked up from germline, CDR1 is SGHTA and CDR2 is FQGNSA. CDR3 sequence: CASSRTSGVYEQYF. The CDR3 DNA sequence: TGTGCCAGCAGCCGGACTAGCGGAGTCTACGAGCAGTACTTC.

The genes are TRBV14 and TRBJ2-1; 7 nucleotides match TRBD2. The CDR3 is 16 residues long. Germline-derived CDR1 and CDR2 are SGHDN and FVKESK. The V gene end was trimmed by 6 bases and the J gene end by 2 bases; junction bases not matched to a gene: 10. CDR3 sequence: CASSSASGPTYNEQFF. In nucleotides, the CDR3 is TGTGCCAGCAGTAGTGCTAGCGGCCCGACCTACAATGAGCAGTTCTTC.

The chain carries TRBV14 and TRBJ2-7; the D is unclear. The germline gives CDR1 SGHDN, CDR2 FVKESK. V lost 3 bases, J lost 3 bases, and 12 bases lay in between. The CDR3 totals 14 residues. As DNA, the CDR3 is TGTGCCAGCAGCCACTCAGGTCAGAGCTACGAGCAGTACTTC. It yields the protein CASSHSGQSYEQYF.

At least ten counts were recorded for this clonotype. The CDR3 sequence: CASSFDRGYEQYF. The CDR3, as DNA: TGTGCCAGCAGTTTCGACAGGGGCTACGAGCAGTACTTC. The rearrangement links TRBV6-5 to TRBJ2-7; 8 nucleotides agree with TRBD1. With V trimmed by 4 bases and J by 3 bases, 2 bases remained unmatched. Germline V gene lookup returns CDR1 MNHEY and CDR2 SVGAGI. The CDR3 runs to 13 residues.

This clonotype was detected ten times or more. This CDR3 is CASSNGGGTEAFF. The CDR3 DNA is TGTGCCAGCAGCAATGGAGGAGGCACTGAAGCTTTCTTT. This chain uses TRBV6-5 with TRBJ1-1; no reliable D call. CDR1 is MNHEY and CDR2 is SVGAGI in the germline V gene. The V end was cut by 6 bases, the J end by 4 bases, with 12 bases between. The CDR3 covers 13 residues.

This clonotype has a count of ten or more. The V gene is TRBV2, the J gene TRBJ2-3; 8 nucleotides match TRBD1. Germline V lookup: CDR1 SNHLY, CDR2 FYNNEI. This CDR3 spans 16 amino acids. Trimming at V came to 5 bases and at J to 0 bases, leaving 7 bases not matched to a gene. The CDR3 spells CASSRQGPASTDTQYF. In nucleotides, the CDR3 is TGTGCCAGCAGTAGACAGGGGCCTGCTAGCACAGATACGCAGTATTTT.

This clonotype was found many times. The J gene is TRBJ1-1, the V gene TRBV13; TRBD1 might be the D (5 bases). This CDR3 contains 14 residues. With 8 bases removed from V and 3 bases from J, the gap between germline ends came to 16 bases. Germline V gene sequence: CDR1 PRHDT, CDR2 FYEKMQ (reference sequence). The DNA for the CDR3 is TGTGCCAGCCAGAGGGGAGGGGTAGACACTGAAGCTTTCTTT. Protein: CASQRGGVDTEAFF. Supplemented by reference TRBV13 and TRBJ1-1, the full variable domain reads AAGVIQSPRHLIKEKRETATLKCYPIPRHDTVYWYQQGPGQDPQFLISFYEKMQSDKGSIPDRFSAQQFSDYHSELNMSSLELGDSALYFCASQRGGVDTEAFFGQGTRLTVV.

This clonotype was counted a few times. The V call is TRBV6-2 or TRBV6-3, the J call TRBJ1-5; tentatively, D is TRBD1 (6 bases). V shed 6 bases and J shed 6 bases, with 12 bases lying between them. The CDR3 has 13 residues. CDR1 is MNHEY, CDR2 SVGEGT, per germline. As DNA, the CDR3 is TGTGCCAGCAGCCTACAGGGAACTCAGCCCCAGCATTTT. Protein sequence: CASSLQGTQPQHF.

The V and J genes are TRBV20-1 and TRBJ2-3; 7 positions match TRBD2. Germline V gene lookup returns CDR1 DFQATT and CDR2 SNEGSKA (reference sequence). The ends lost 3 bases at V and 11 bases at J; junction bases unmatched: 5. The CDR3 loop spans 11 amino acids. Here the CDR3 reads CSARRTREQYF. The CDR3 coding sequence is TGCAGTGCTAGGAGGACTAGAGAGCAGTATTTT.

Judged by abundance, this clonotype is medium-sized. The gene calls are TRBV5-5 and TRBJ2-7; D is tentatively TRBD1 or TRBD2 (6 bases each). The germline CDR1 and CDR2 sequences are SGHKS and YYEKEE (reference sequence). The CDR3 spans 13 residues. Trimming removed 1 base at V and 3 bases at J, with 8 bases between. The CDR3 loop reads CASSLRGDYEQYF. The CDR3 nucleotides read TGTGCCAGCAGCTTGAGGGGGGACTACGAGCAGTACTTC. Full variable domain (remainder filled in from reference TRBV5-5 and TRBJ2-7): DAGVTQSPTHLIKTRGQQVTLRCSPISGHKSVSWYQQVLGQGPQFIFQYYEKEERGRGNFPDRFSARQFPNYSSELNVNALLLGDSALYLCASSLRGDYEQYFGPGTRLTVT.